Sequencing of this T cell receptor beta chain was carried out in a study of cytomegalovirus exposure and HLA in healthy donors. Whole-study results and caveats: It was reported that TCR beta sequences correctly inferred the HLA-A and HLA-B alleles for most subjects. Through in vitro validation, three CMV-associated chains were shown to be specific for CMV antigens. According to a later analysis, most TCR beta chains associated with CMV appeared HLA-restricted.

Primers: 60 Vbeta forward and 13 Jbeta reverse. Repertoires were generated with immunoSEQ multiplex PCR, while TCRdb's copy carries only in-frame clones and drops some. The sample has roughly 190,000 clones, about 76% seen once; the top ten hold approximately 1.4%. The CDR3 loop spans 16 amino acids. V was clipped by 1 base and J by 1 base, with 11 bases between them. Per the germline V gene, CDR1 is SEHNR and CDR2 is FQNEAQ (reference sequence). This clone was counted between two and nine times. The target antigen is unknown. The chain uses TRBV7-9 and TRBJ1-3; D is unresolved. The receptor was derived from a woman in her 50s in good health and CMV-seronegative. Material for sequencing was PBMCs. The CDR3 coding sequence is TGTGCCAGCAGCTTAGGGGAGACATTTTCTGGAAACACCATATATTTT. This sequence encodes CASSLGETFSGNTIYF.